This TCR beta chain was retrieved from a study of T cell repertoires in cytomegalovirus infection. V shed 6 bases and J 5 bases; nucleotides not matched to a gene: 7. From germline, CDR1 is SGHAT and CDR2 FQNNGV. The length of the CDR3 is 14 residues. This clonotype occurred a few times. TCRdb reprocessed the reads with MiXCR, giving one entry per CDR3 protein. This repertoire shows 200,000 to 300,000 distinct CDR3 sequences, around 8.7% found once; its top ten account for roughly 15%. Sequencing input: PBMCs. This sequence originates from a human donor in good health (CMV status not recorded). Some clones in this sample may be carry-over from other donors' samples. V gene TRBV11-2 combines with J gene TRBJ2-7; 10 nucleotides agree with TRBD2. The CDR3 reads CASRQLAGRDEQYF. The DNA for the CDR3 is TGTGCCAGCAGGCAACTAGCGGGAAGGGACGAGCAGTACTTC.